This entry is about one T cell receptor beta chain. No antigen is known for it. CDR1 and CDR2 from the germline V gene are SGHVS and FQNEAQ. CDR3 length: 15 amino acids. The data were taken from a study of T cells expressing NK-cell markers. Study information: The TCR beta repertoires were obtained from sorted CD3+CD56+NKG2C+, CD3+CD56+NKG2C- and CD3+CD56-NKG2C+ T cells. The study sequenced eight donors, seven HCMV-seropositive and one seronegative.

Study-wide points: It was still unclear whether expanded NKG2C+ T cell clones were HCMV specific.

After re-calling the 5' RACE reads, TCRdb lists one entry per CDR3 protein, DNA absent. The sample data list just under 150,000 distinct CDR3 sequences. V is TRBV7-8 and J is TRBJ2-1; TCRdb lists TRBD2, though no DNA is available to test this call. The receptor comes from a man younger than 35 in good health. The sequenced sample was blood T cells: a sorted CD56 or NKG2C T cell subset, CD4+ or CD8+ T cells, or bulk PBMC T cells (not recorded which). The CDR3 region is CASSLGPGGPNEQFF.